This T cell receptor (beta chain) derives from a study of response to subunit inactivated influenza vaccine. General observations from the study: The study's authors posited that every seasonal influenza vaccination enlists few new T cells.

For this clonotype: The target antigen is unknown.

V was pared by 6 bases and J by 3 bases, with 15 bases between. Germline V lookup: CDR1 DFQATT, CDR2 SNEGSKA (reference sequence). The CDR3 has 13 residues. TCRdb re-analysed the RT-PCR reads in MiXCR, keeping a single row per CDR3 protein. The sample yields 550,000 to 650,000 distinct CDR3 sequences, approximately 10% seen once. This receptor was taken from a man aged 50-59 years who received an inactivated influenza vaccine. Sequencing used PBMCs from blood, obtained on the day of vaccination. This chain uses TRBV20-1 with TRBJ2-7, with unresolved D. DNA for the CDR3: TGCAGTGCCCCCTCCCACCTTGGCTACGAGCAGTACTTC. Translating it yields CSAPSHLGYEQYF.